A single sample gave rise to the 9 T cell receptor beta chains below, sequenced in a study of post-analysis software for immune sequencing data. Sequencing libraries made from TCR beta cDNA carried unique molecular identifiers. TCRdb re-called the PCR reads through MiXCR, storing one row per CDR3 protein. The sample has 150,000 to 200,000 distinct CDR3 sequences, 30% seen once. Findings and caveats of the study: Patients used four to six TRBV segments, including TRBV5-6, TRBV5-1 and TRBV20-1, more often than controls.

These receptors have no known antigen. The sequenced sample consisted of blood. Receptors were obtained from a girl between 10 and 17 years old with multiple sclerosis.

Ten or more counts support this clonotype. The chain recombines TRBV28 with TRBJ1-2, with TRBD1 as a possible D gene (5 bases). Looked up from germline, CDR1 is MDHEN and CDR2 is SYDVKM. V shed 5 bases and J shed 5 bases, with 18 bases lying between them. The CDR3 runs 15 residues. The DNA for the CDR3 is TGTGCCAGCAGTGCCAGCTTGGCAGGGCAATATGGCTACACCTTC. It encodes CASSASLAGQYGYTF.

This chain links TRBV7-2 with TRBJ2-3; D ambiguous. Trimming removed 5 bases at V and 0 bases at J, with 9 bases between. This CDR3 is 14 amino acids long. The germline CDR1 and CDR2 sequences are SGHTA and FQGNSA. The CDR3 region has the DNA TGTGCCAGCAGCCCTGCCGGCAGCACAGATACGCAGTATTTT. Its translation: CASSPAGSTDTQYF.

This clonotype was observed a few times. The rearrangement links TRBV12-3 or TRBV12-4 to TRBJ2-5; perhaps TRBD2 as D (6 bases). The last part of the DNA fits TRBJ2-7 better; the J call may be wrong. This CDR3 has 17 amino acids. The CDR3 DNA is TGTGCCAGCAGCCTTAGCGGTGGGGGAAACGTTTTATGCGAGCAGTACTTC. It specifies CASSLSGGGNVLCEQYF.

This clonotype showed up many times. The CDR3, as DNA: TGTGCCATCAACGACATAGACAGGGCATACGAGCAGTACTTC. Protein sequence: CAINDIDRAYEQYF. The V and J genes are TRBV10-3 and TRBJ2-7; 7 bases are a match to TRBD1. Unmatched junction bases numbered 10, after V lost 7 bases and J lost 4 bases. The CDR3 sequence is 14 residues long. Germline loops: CDR1 ENHRY, CDR2 SYGVKD.

In the case of this clonotype: One base away lies a much larger clone, so this may be a sequencing read error. This chain connects TRBV7-9 to TRBJ2-7; D ambiguous. The CDR3 loop spans 12 amino acids. Germline assignment: CDR1 SEHNR and CDR2 FQNEAQ (reference sequence). The CDR3, as DNA: TGTGTCAGCAGCCCACCTCTCAACGAGCAGTACTTC. This translates into CVSSPPLNEQYF.

This clonotype was counted between two and nine times. The CDR3 here is CAISGQLYNEQYF. CDR3 in DNA: TGTGCCATCAGCGGACAGCTCTACAATGAGCAGTACTTC. The chain has TRBV10-3 and TRBJ2-1, with D maybe TRBD1 (6 bases). The J call may be wrong; the DNA end is better matched by TRBJ2-7. From germline, CDR1 is ENHRY and CDR2 SYGVKD. The CDR3 sequence is 13 residues long.

There are a few counts of this clonotype. V usage is TRBV7-8 and J usage is TRBJ1-5; the match to TRBD1 covers 8 bases. V gave up 0 bases and J gave up 6 bases; unmatched junction bases: 4. The germline V gene encodes CDR1 SGHVS and CDR2 FQNEAQ. The CDR3 totals 15 residues. CDR3 amino acids: CASSLAWQGAQPQHF. The CDR3 DNA reads TGTGCCAGCAGCTTAGCGTGGCAGGGGGCTCAGCCCCAGCATTTT.

This clonotype was observed many times. The rearrangement links TRBV25-1 to TRBJ2-7; 10 bases are a match to TRBD1. Looked up from germline, CDR1 is MGHDK and CDR2 is SYGVNS. V gave up 4 bases and J gave up 4 bases; unmatched junction bases: 4. CDR3 length: 14 residues. In DNA, the CDR3 is TGTGCCAGCAGTGGGACAGGGGGGGGATACGAGCAGTACTTC. It encodes CASSGTGGGYEQYF.

This clonotype showed up many times. The chain uses TRBV4-1 and TRBJ2-7; 8 nucleotides agree with TRBD2. The trim removed 3 bases at V and 3 bases at J, leaving 7 bases unmatched. CDR1 MGHRA and CDR2 YSYEKL come from the germline V gene. This CDR3 is 15 amino acids long. The CDR3 sequence: CASSQGNREGYEQYF. As DNA, the CDR3 is TGCGCCAGCAGCCAGGGTAACCGGGAGGGCTACGAGCAGTACTTC.